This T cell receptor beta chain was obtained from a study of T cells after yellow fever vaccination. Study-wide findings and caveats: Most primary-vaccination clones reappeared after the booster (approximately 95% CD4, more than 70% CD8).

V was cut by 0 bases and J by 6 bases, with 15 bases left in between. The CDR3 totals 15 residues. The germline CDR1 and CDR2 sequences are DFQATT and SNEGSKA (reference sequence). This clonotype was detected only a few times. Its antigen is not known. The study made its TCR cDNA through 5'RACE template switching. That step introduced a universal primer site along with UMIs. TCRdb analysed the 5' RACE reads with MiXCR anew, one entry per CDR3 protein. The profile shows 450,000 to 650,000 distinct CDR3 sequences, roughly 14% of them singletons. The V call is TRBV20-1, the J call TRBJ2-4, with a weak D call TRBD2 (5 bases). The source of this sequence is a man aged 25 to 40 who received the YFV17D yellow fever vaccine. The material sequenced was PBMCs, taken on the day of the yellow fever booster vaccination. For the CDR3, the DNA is TGCAGTGCTAGAGACGGGGTAGGGAGCGGAAACATTCAGTACTTC. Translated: CSARDGVGSGNIQYF.